These 19 T cell receptor beta chains came from one sample sequenced in a study of T cell repertoires in cytomegalovirus infection. TCRdb called the reads again in MiXCR, with one record for every CDR3 protein. The sample lists approximately 390,000 distinct CDR3 sequences, 34% occurring once. These receptors are not linked to any known antigen. The sequenced sample was cultured PBMCs, obtained from culture after CMV antigen stimulation. The origin of the receptors is a human donor in good health (CMV status not recorded). Some clones in this sample may be carry-over from other donors' samples.

This clonotype was seen more than once but under ten times. V is TRBV7-2 and J is TRBJ1-2; 10 nucleotides match TRBD1. With V trimmed by 4 bases and J by 7 bases, 6 bases remained unmatched. In germline, CDR1 is SGHTA, CDR2 FQGNSA. The CDR3 loop spans 14 amino acids. CDR3: CASSSRQGAPGYTF. The CDR3 region has the DNA TGTGCCAGCAGCTCGCGACAGGGGGCTCCTGGCTACACCTTC.

This clonotype appeared many times. The J gene is TRBJ2-5, the V gene TRBV7-2; 10 nucleotides align to TRBD2. Germline-derived CDR1 and CDR2 are SGHTA and FQGNSA. The J segment lost 0 bases and the V segment lost 5 bases, leaving 3 bases of the junction unmatched. The CDR3 is 15 residues long. Here the CDR3 reads CASSRTSGDQETQYF. In DNA form, the CDR3 reads TGTGCCAGCAGCCGGACTAGCGGAGACCAAGAGACCCAGTACTTC.

The chain uses TRBV6-2 or TRBV6-3 and TRBJ2-7, with D unresolved. Between the trimmed V and J ends, which lost 6 bases and 2 bases, there was a span of 14 bases. The CDR3 contains 14 residues. Germline CDR1 is MNHEY and CDR2 is SVGEGT. The CDR3, as DNA: TGTGCCAGCAGCACCTGGGCAGGCCCCTACGAGCAGTACTTC. It yields the protein CASSTWAGPYEQYF.

The CDR3 coding sequence is TGTGCCAGCATCCGGACAGGGGGTTACGAGACCCAGTACTTC. The encoded protein is CASIRTGGYETQYF. This chain connects TRBV6-1 to TRBJ2-5; TRBD1 matches at 10 bases. The CDR3 length is 14 residues. Losses at the gene ends were 7 bases for V and 5 bases for J; bases not matched to a gene: 7. CDR1 is MNHNS and CDR2 is SASEGT in the germline V gene.

This clonotype was counted a few times. V and J are TRBV7-8 and TRBJ2-3, with unresolved D. The V gene lost 0 bases and the J gene lost 5 bases, with 9 bases spanning the gap. CDR3 length equals 14 residues. Germline V gene data show CDR1 as SGHVS and CDR2 as FQNEAQ. The CDR3 protein is CASSLASFGDTQYF. The CDR3 DNA reads as TGTGCCAGCAGCTTAGCTTCTTTTGGAGATACGCAGTATTTT.

In this sample, this clonotype turned up a few times. The chain employs TRBV6-2 or TRBV6-3 and TRBJ2-7; 11 positions match TRBD1. There are 16 residues in the CDR3. The V gene end was trimmed by 6 bases and the J gene end by 0 bases; junction bases not matched to a gene: 7. Germline assignment: CDR1 MNHEY and CDR2 SVGEGT. The CDR3 DNA follows: TGTGCCAGCAGCGCCGGACAGGGGGCAAGCTCCTACGAGCAGTACGTC. Encoded protein: CASSAGQGASSYEQYV.

This clonotype was observed a single time. The V and J genes are TRBV6-2 or TRBV6-3 and TRBJ2-5, with D maybe TRBD2 (6 bases). V lost 8 bases, J lost 4 bases, and 11 bases lay in between. Germline V gene data show CDR1 as MNHEY and CDR2 as SVGEGT. The CDR3 has 12 amino acids. CDR3 bases: TGTGCCAGCTCGGGAGCTCCAGAGACCCAGTACTTC. Translated: CASSGAPETQYF.

This clonotype appeared once. A read error is possible here, since a much larger clone lies one base away. This rearrangement joins TRBV7-2 to TRBJ2-1, with 8 bases lining up with TRBD1. The CDR3 contains 16 residues. The J segment lost 5 bases and the V segment lost 3 bases, leaving 9 bases of the junction unmatched. Germline V gene sequence: CDR1 SGHTA, CDR2 FQGNSA. CDR3 region: CASSFPGGPRDNEQFF. The CDR3 DNA sequence: TGTGCCAGCAGCTTTCCAGGGGGCCCCCGGGACAATGAGCAGTTCTTC.

This clonotype has a handful of counts. V gene TRBV6-2 or TRBV6-3 combines with J gene TRBJ2-3, with D unresolved. The CDR3 has 15 residues. Germline CDR1 and CDR2: MNHEY and SVGEGT. Deletions cut 4 bases from V and 5 bases from J, with 16 bases between. The chain's CDR3 is CASSSTTLHGDTQYF. Written as DNA, the CDR3 is TGTGCCAGCAGTTCCACTACCCTCCATGGAGATACGCAGTATTTT.

This chain connects TRBV2 to TRBJ2-1, with 10 bases that match TRBD2. The germline V gene has CDR1 SNHLY and CDR2 FYNNEI. The V and J ends lost 3 bases and 3 bases, in that order; junction bases with no gene match: 2. The CDR3 consists of 15 residues. The CDR3 spells CASSDQREGYNEQFF. The DNA of the CDR3 is TGTGCCAGCAGTGATCAGCGGGAGGGCTACAATGAGCAGTTCTTC.

This clonotype was detected only a few times. This chain joins TRBV6-6 and TRBJ2-7, with D tentatively TRBD1 (6 bases). The CDR3 has 14 residues. V was trimmed by 4 bases and J by 2 bases, leaving 12 bases between them. In germline, CDR1 is MNHNY, CDR2 SVGAGI (reference sequence). The CDR3 loop is CASSLYGQTYEQYF. The CDR3 DNA reads TGTGCCAGCAGTTTGTATGGACAGACCTACGAGCAGTACTTC.

This clonotype was seen a handful of times. The V call is TRBV5-1, the J call TRBJ2-3, with D maybe TRBD2 (5 bases). The CDR3 has 15 amino acids. CDR1 is SGHRS, CDR2 YFSETQ, per germline. V lost 4 bases and J lost 3, with 15 bases in between. CDR3: CASSPLGASTDTQYF. CDR3 DNA sequence: TGCGCCAGCAGCCCTTTGGGAGCGTCAACAGATACGCAGTATTTT.

This clonotype has more than one count but fewer than ten. J is TRBJ2-3 and V is TRBV7-2; 8 positions agree with TRBD2. V shed 5 bases, J shed 3 bases, and the junction held 16 bases outside the gene matches. The CDR3 is made up of 18 amino acids. Germline CDR1 is SGHTA and CDR2 is FQGNSA. The CDR3 region has the DNA TGTGCCAGCAGCCCCTCCGGGACTAGGGCCAGGGGTACAGATACGCAGTATTTT. Translating gives CASSPSGTRARGTDTQYF. The full variable domain, with the rest looked up from reference TRBV7-2 and TRBJ2-3, is GAGVSQSPSNKVTEKGKDVELRCDPISGHTALYWYRQSLGQGLEFLIYFQGNSAPDKSGLPSDRFSAERTGGSVSTLTIQRTQQEDSAVYLCASSPSGTRARGTDTQYFGPGTRLTVL.

This chain connects TRBV11-2 to TRBJ1-1; TRBD1 matches 7 bases. Unmatched junction bases numbered 12, after V lost 5 bases and J lost 3 bases. Germline CDR1 SGHAT, CDR2 FQNNGV. There are 16 residues in the CDR3. The CDR3 loop reads CASSLSYQGGDTEAFF. In DNA form, the CDR3 reads TGTGCCAGCAGCCTTTCATACCAGGGGGGGGACACTGAAGCTTTCTTT.

The rearrangement uses TRBV9 and TRBJ2-7; D ambiguous. Germline CDR1 and CDR2: SGDLS and YYNGEE. CDR3 length equals 15 residues. V was trimmed by 0 bases and J by 2 bases, leaving 12 bases between them. The CDR3 DNA reads as TGTGCCAGCAGCGTAGTGGAGCGATCAGCCTACGAGCAGTACGTC. Protein product: CASSVVERSAYEQYV.

The chain uses TRBV7-4 and TRBJ2-5; D gene uncertain. V lost 2 bases and J 1 base, leaving 5 bases between the germline ends. CDR1 and CDR2 from the germline V gene are SGHVT and SQSDAQ. This CDR3 spans 13 amino acids. The CDR3 here is CASSLHVQETQYF. DNA for the CDR3: TGTGCCAGCAGCTTACATGTCCAAGAGACCCAGTACTTC.

This rearrangement joins TRBV7-6 to TRBJ2-2; 10 nucleotides match TRBD2. Per germline, CDR1 SGHVS and CDR2 FNYEAQ. V lost 5 bases, J lost 2 bases, and 11 bases stayed unmatched. This CDR3 comprises 18 residues. The CDR3 here is CASSRAIGLAVNTGELFF. The CDR3 region has the DNA TGTGCCAGCAGCCGCGCAATTGGACTAGCGGTAAACACCGGGGAGCTGTTTTTT.

V gene TRBV6-1 combines with J gene TRBJ2-7; D may be TRBD2 (6 bases). The CDR3 runs to 14 residues. Germline V gives CDR1 MNHNS, CDR2 SASEGT. V was pared by 5 bases and J by 3 bases, with 14 bases between. The CDR3 spells CASSYTGAVYEQYV. CDR3 DNA: TGTGCCAGCAGTTACACGGGAGCGGTCTACGAGCAGTACGTC.

The chain combines TRBV7-2 with TRBJ1-6; the D is unclear. Germline V gene lookup returns CDR1 SGHTA and CDR2 FQGNSA. V lost 4 bases and J 7 bases, leaving 11 bases between the germline ends. The CDR3 is 14 amino acids. CDR3 DNA: TGTGCCAGCAGCTCTGGACGTTTAAATTCACCCCTCCACTTT. The encoded protein is CASSSGRLNSPLHF.